The T cell receptor (beta chain) described here comes from a study of PD-1 blockade in classical Hodgkin lymphoma. The study's findings and limits: Repertoire differences lack defined causes, possibly disease activity or prior therapy. Compared with baseline, CD4+ but not CD8+ TCR diversity had risen significantly by C4D1.

This clone was counted between two and nine times. Its antigen is as yet unknown. Libraries were prepared by immunoSEQ multiplex PCR; TCRdb keeps only in-frame clonotypes and omits some of them. The sample has 7,000 or so clones; approximately 80% are singletons. Germline lookup yields CDR1 ENHRY and CDR2 SYGVKD. The CDR3 sequence is 15 residues long. The V end was cut by 3 bases, the J end by 6 bases, with 12 bases between. Time point indicated: cycle 4 day 1 (C4D1), after less than seven weeks of nivolumab. Relapse after autologous stem cell transplantation occurred in every patient, and brentuximab vedotin exposure varied.

The receptor comes from a human donor with classical Hodgkin lymphoma. V is TRBV10-3 and J is TRBJ1-6; the D gene is possibly TRBD1 (5 bases). The source material was peripheral blood mononuclear cells (PBMCs), sampled before the fourth cycle of nivolumab. The CDR3 here is CAISDDSLINSPLHF. Written as DNA, the CDR3 is TGTGCCATCAGTGATGACAGCCTGATTAATTCACCCCTCCACTTT.